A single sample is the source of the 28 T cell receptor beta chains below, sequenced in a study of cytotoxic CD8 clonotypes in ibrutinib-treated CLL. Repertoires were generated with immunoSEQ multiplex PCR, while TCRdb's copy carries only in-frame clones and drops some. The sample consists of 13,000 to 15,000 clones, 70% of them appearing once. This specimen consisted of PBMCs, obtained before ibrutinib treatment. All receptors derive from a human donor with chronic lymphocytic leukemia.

CDR3 sequence (DNA): TGTGCCAGCAGTTACGCCAGGGGTGAGGATACGCAGTATTTT. It specifies CASSYARGEDTQYF. This chain uses TRBV6-5 with TRBJ2-3; weak D call: TRBD1 (6 bases). This CDR3 contains 14 residues. Germline V gene data show CDR1 as MNHEY and CDR2 as SVGAGI. V lost 2 bases, J lost 6 bases, and 12 bases lay in between.

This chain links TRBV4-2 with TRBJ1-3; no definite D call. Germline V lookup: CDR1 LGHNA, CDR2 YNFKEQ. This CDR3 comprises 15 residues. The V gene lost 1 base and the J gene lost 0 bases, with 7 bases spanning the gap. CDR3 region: CASSQGWDSGNTIYF. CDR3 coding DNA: TGTGCCAGCAGCCAAGGTTGGGACTCTGGAAACACCATATATTTT.

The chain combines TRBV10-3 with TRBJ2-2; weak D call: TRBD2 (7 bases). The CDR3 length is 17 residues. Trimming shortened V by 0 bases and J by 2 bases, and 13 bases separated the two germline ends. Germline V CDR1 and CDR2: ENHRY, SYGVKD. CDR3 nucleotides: TGTGCCATCAGTGAGTCGCTCCGGGGGGCCAACACCGGGGAGCTGTTTTTT. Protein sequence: CAISESLRGANTGELFF.

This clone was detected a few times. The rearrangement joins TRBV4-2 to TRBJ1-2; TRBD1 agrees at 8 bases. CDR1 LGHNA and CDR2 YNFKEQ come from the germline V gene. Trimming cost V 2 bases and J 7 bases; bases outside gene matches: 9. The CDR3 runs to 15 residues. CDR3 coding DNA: TGTGCCAGCAGCCAACTTCCGACAGGGGTTAGTGGCTACACCTTC. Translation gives CASSQLPTGVSGYTF.

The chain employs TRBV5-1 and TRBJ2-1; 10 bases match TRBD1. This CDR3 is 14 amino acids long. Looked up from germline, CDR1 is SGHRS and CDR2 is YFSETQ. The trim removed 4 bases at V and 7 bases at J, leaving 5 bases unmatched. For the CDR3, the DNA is TGCGCCAGCAGCCCAGGGACAGGGGAGAATGAGCAGTTCTTC. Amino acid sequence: CASSPGTGENEQFF.

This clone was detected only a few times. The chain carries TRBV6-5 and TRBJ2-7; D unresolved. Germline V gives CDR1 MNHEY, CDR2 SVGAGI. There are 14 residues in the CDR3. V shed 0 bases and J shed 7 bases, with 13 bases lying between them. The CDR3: CASSYSGQAREQYF. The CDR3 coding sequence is TGTGCCAGCAGTTACTCGGGCCAAGCCCGGGAGCAGTACTTC.

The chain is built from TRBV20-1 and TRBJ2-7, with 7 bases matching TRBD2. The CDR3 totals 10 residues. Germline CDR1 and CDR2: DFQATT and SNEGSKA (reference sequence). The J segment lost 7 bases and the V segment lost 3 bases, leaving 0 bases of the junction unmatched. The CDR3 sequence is CSARRGEQYF. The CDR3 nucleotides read TGCAGTGCTAGGCGGGGGGAGCAGTACTTC.

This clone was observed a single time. The CDR3 DNA reads as TGTGCCAGCGGACCCGGGGGCAACCCCTACGAGCAGTACTTC. Translated, it gives CASGPGGNPYEQYF. The chain recombines TRBV28 with TRBJ2-7, with D perhaps assigned TRBD1 or TRBD2 (6 bases each). CDR3 length: 14 amino acids. V lost 8 bases to trimming and J lost 2 bases, with 16 bases between them. Germline V gene sequence: CDR1 MDHEN, CDR2 SYDVKM. Drawing the rest from reference TRBV28 and TRBJ2-7, the complete variable domain is DVKVTQSSRYLVKRTGEKVFLECVQDMDHENMFWYRQDPGLGLRLIYFSYDVKMKEKGDIPEGYSVSREKKERFSLILESASTNQTSMYLCASGPGGNPYEQYFGPGTRLTVT.

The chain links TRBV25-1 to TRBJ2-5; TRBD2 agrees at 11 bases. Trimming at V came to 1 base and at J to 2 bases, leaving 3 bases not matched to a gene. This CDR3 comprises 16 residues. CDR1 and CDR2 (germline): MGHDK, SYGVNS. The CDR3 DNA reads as TGTGCCAGCAGTGAATGGGGACTAGCGGAGCAAGAGACCCAGTACTTC. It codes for CASSEWGLAEQETQYF.

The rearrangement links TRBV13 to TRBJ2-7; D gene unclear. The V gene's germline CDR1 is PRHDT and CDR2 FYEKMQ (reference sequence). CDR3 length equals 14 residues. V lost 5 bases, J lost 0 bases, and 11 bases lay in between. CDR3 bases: TGTGCCAGCAGCCCGACCCATAGCTCCTACGAGCAGTACTTC. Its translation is CASSPTHSSYEQYF. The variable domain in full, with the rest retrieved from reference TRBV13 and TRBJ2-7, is AAGVIQSPRHLIKEKRETATLKCYPIPRHDTVYWYQQGPGQDPQFLISFYEKMQSDKGSIPDRFSAQQFSDYHSELNMSSLELGDSALYFCASSPTHSSYEQYFGPGTRLTVT.

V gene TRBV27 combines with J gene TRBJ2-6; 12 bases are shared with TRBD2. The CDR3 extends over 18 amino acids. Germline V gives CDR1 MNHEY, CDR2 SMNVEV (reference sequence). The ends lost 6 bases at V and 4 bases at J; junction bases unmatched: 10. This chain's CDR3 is CASRLTSGSSGGANVLTF. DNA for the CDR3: TGTGCCAGCAGACTGACTAGCGGGAGTTCCGGAGGGGCCAACGTCCTGACTTTC.

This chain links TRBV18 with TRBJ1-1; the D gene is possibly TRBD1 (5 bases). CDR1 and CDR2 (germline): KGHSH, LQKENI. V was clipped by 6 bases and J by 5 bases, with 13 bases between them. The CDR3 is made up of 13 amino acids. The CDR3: CASSDWGVTEAFF. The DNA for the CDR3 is TGTGCCAGCTCCGACTGGGGGGTTACTGAAGCTTTCTTT. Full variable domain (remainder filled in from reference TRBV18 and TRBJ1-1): NAGVMQNPRHLVRRRGQEARLRCSPMKGHSHVYWYRQLPEEGLKFMVYLQKENIIDESGMPKERFSAEFPKEGPSILRIQQVVRGDSAAYFCASSDWGVTEAFFGQGTRLTVV.

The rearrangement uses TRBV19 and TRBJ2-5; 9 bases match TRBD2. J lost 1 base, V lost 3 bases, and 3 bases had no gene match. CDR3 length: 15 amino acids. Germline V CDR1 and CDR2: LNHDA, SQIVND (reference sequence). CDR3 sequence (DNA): TGTGCCAGTAGTATGAGCGGGGGGACCCAAGAGACCCAGTACTTC. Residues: CASSMSGGTQETQYF.

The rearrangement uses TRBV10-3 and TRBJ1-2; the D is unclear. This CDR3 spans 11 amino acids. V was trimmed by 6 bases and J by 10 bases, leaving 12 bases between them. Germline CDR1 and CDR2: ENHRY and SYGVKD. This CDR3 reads CAIRRESDYTF. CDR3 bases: TGTGCCATCAGAAGGGAGTCTGACTACACCTTC.

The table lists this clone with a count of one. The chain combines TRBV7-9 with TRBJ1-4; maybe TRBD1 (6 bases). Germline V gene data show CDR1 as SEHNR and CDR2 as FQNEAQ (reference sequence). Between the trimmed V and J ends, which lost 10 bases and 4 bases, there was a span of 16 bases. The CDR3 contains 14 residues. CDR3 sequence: CATQAGVGNEKLFF. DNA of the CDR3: TGTGCCACCCAAGCAGGGGTGGGTAATGAAAAACTGTTTTTT.

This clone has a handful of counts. In nucleotides, the CDR3 is TGTGCCAGCAGGAAGACTAGCGGGGCTTACAATGAGCAGTTCTTC. Amino acids: CASRKTSGAYNEQFF. The chain employs TRBV6-4 and TRBJ2-1; 11 bases are shared with TRBD2. Per germline, CDR1 MRHNA and CDR2 SNTAGT. Germline trimming cut 6 bases from V and 4 bases from J; bases unmatched to any gene: 5. The CDR3 length is 15 residues.

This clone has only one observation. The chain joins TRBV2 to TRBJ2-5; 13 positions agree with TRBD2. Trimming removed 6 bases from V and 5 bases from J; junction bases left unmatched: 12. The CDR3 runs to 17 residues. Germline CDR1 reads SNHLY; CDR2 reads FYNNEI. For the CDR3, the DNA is TGTGCCAGCAGCGCGGGACTAGCGGGGAGTGGTGGGGAGACCCAGTACTTC. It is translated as CASSAGLAGSGGETQYF.

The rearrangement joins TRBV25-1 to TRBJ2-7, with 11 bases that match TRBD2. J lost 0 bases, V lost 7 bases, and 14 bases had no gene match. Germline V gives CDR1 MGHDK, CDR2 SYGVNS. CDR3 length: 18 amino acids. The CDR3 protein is CASTQMGLAGGHSYEQYF. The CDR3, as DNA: TGTGCCAGCACCCAAATGGGGCTAGCGGGAGGCCACTCCTACGAGCAGTACTTC.

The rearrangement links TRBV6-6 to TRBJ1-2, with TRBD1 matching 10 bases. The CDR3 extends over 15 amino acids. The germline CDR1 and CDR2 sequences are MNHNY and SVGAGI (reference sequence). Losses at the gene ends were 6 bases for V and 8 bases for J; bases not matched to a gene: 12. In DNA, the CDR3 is TGTGCCAGCAGAAAGGACAGGGGGGTAGTATGGGGCTACACCTTC. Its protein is CASRKDRGVVWGYTF.

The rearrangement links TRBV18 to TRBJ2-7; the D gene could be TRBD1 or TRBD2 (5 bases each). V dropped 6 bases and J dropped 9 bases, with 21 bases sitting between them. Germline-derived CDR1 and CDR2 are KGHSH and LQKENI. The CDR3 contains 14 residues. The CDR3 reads CASSYPGTTSGQYF. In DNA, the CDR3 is TGTGCCAGCTCCTACCCCGGGACCACAAGCGGGCAGTACTTC.

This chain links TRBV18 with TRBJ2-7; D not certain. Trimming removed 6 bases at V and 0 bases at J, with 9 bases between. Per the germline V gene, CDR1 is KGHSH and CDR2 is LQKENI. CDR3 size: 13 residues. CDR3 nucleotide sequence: TGTGCCAGCTCGGCGCTGAGCTCCTACGAGCAGTACTTC. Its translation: CASSALSSYEQYF.

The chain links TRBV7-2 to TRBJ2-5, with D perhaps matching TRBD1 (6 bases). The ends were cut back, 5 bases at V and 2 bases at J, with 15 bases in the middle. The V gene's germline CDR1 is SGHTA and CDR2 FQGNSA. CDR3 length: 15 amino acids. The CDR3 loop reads CASSQQTGFQETQYF. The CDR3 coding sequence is TGTGCCAGCAGCCAACAAACAGGGTTTCAAGAGACCCAGTACTTC.

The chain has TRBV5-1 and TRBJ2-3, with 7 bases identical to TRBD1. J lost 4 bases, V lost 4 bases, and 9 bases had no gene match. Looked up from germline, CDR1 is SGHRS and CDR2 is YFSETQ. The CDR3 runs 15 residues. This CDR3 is CASSPRTGVPDTQYF. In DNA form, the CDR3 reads TGCGCCAGCAGCCCCCGGACAGGTGTCCCAGATACGCAGTATTTT.

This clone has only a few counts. The CDR3 here is CASSTGYRRYGTDTQYF. For the CDR3, the DNA is TGTGCCAGCAGCACAGGGTATAGGCGTTATGGCACAGATACGCAGTATTTT. The chain is built from TRBV7-9 and TRBJ2-3; D might be TRBD1 (6 bases). CDR3 size: 17 residues. Trimming took off 5 bases at V and 1 base at J, with 19 bases between the two ends. Germline CDR1 SEHNR, CDR2 FQNEAQ (reference sequence).

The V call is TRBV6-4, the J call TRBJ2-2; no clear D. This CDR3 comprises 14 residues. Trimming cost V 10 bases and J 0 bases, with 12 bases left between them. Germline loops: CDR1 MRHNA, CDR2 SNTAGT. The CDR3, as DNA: TGTGCCACCTCCCAGATACCGAACACCGGGGAGCTGTTTTTT. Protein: CATSQIPNTGELFF.

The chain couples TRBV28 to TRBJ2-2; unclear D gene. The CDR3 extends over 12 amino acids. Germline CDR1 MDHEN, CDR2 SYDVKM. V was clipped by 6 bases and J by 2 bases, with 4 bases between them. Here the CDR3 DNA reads TGTGCCAGCAGACCCAACACCGGGGAGCTGTTTTTT. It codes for CASRPNTGELFF.

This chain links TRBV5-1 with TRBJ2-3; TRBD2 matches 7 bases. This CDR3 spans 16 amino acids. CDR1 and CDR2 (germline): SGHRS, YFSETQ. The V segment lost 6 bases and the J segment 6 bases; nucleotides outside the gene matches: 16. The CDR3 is CASTLGGSEWVDTQYF. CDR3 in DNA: TGCGCCAGCACCCTTGGCGGGAGCGAGTGGGTTGATACGCAGTATTTT. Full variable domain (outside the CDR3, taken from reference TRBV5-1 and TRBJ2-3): KAGVTQTPRYLIKTRGQQVTLSCSPISGHRSVSWYQQTPGQGLQFLFEYFSETQRNKGNFPGRFSGRQFSNSRSEMNVSTLELGDSALYLCASTLGGSEWVDTQYFGPGTRLTVL.

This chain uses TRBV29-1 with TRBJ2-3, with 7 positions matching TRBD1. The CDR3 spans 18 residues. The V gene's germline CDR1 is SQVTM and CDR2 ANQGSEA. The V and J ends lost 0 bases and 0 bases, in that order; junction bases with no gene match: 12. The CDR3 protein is CSVEDPAWTGRSTDTQYF. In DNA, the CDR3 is TGCAGCGTTGAAGATCCGGCCTGGACAGGTCGAAGCACAGATACGCAGTATTTT.